This is a list of T cell receptor beta chains from one sample in a study of blood T cell repertoires in COVID-19. Data came from immunoSEQ multiplex PCR; TCRdb stores just in-frame clones and leaves some out. The repertoire includes fewer than 300,000 clones, around nine tenths of them detected once, and about 10% sits in the top ten. Sequencing input: peripheral blood. These receptors were obtained from a man aged 35 to 55 who had recovered from COVID-19. Both conserved end residues are part of each CDR3. D genes are given only for firm matches. Clone size is shown for a subset of rows, as once, few, many or a class of expanded clone.

j_call: TRBJ1-1
d_call: TRBD1
v_call: TRBV19
clone_size: -
cdr3_aa: CASSILAGGLTEAFF
cdr3_nt: TGTGCCAGTAGTATATTGGCAGGGGGCTTGACTGAAGCTTTCTTT

j_call: TRBJ1-1
d_call: -
v_call: TRBV5-1
clone_size: -
cdr3_aa: CASSLGWGNTEAFF
cdr3_nt: TGCGCCAGCAGCTTGGGGTGGGGCAACACTGAAGCTTTCTTT

j_call: TRBJ2-5
d_call: TRBD2
v_call: TRBV27
clone_size: once
cdr3_aa: CASSLSPSGGVGTQYF
cdr3_nt: TGTGCCAGCAGTTTATCACCGAGCGGGGGGGTAGGGACCCAGTACTTC

j_call: TRBJ2-5
d_call: -
v_call: TRBV7-9
clone_size: -
cdr3_aa: CASGLYQETQYF
cdr3_nt: TGTGCCAGCGGGCTATACCAAGAGACCCAGTACTTC

j_call: TRBJ2-2
d_call: -
v_call: TRBV7-3
clone_size: -
cdr3_aa: CASSFPEGAMGTGELFF
cdr3_nt: TGTGCCAGCAGCTTCCCGGAGGGGGCAATGGGGACCGGGGAGCTGTTTTTT

j_call: TRBJ1-5
d_call: TRBD1
v_call: TRBV10-3
clone_size: -
cdr3_aa: CAISESGTENQPQHF
cdr3_nt: TGTGCCATCAGTGAGTCTGGGACAGAAAATCAGCCCCAGCATTTT

j_call: TRBJ2-1
d_call: TRBD1
v_call: TRBV30
clone_size: -
cdr3_aa: CAWSVGTGGLNEQFF
cdr3_nt: TGTGCCTGGAGTGTTGGGACAGGGGGGCTCAATGAGCAGTTCTTC

j_call: TRBJ2-2
d_call: -
v_call: TRBV6-4
clone_size: once
cdr3_aa: CASSYRVTGELFF
cdr3_nt: TGTGCCAGCAGTTACAGGGTTACCGGGGAGCTGTTTTTT

j_call: TRBJ2-5
d_call: TRBD1
v_call: TRBV7-7
clone_size: -
cdr3_aa: CASSADRVEETQYF
cdr3_nt: TGTGCCAGCAGCGCGGACAGGGTGGAGGAGACCCAGTACTTC

j_call: TRBJ2-3
d_call: TRBD2
v_call: TRBV14
clone_size: -
cdr3_aa: CASSPRLAGSSTDTQYF
cdr3_nt: TGTGCCAGCAGCCCGCGACTAGCGGGGTCTAGCACAGATACGCAGTATTTT

j_call: TRBJ2-7
d_call: TRBD1
v_call: TRBV18
clone_size: -
cdr3_aa: CASSPLQGIESEQYF
cdr3_nt: TGTGCCAGCTCACCTCTACAGGGGATCGAGTCCGAGCAGTACTTC

j_call: TRBJ2-7
d_call: -
v_call: TRBV7-3
clone_size: -
cdr3_aa: CASSLGGPSYEQYF
cdr3_nt: TGTGCCAGCAGCTTAGGCGGGCCCTCCTACGAGCAGTACTTC

j_call: TRBJ1-2
d_call: -
v_call: TRBV19
clone_size: -
cdr3_aa: CASSLPAARGNYGYTF
cdr3_nt: TGTGCCAGTAGTTTGCCGGCGGCCCGAGGGAACTATGGCTACACCTTC

j_call: TRBJ1-2
d_call: -
v_call: TRBV7-2
clone_size: -
cdr3_aa: CASSLDVSNYGYTF
cdr3_nt: TGTGCCAGCAGCTTAGACGTCAGTAACTATGGCTACACCTTC

j_call: TRBJ1-2
d_call: TRBD1
v_call: TRBV9
clone_size: -
cdr3_aa: CASSGQGQWNYGYTF
cdr3_nt: TGTGCCAGCAGCGGACAGGGTCAGTGGAATTATGGCTACACCTTC

j_call: TRBJ1-3
d_call: TRBD1
v_call: TRBV5-1
clone_size: -
cdr3_aa: CASSLEGATVNTIYF
cdr3_nt: TGCGCCAGCAGCTTAGAGGGGGCTACCGTAAACACCATATATTTT

j_call: TRBJ1-6
d_call: TRBD1
v_call: TRBV6-1
clone_size: -
cdr3_aa: CASSGGTGGVSGNSPLHF
cdr3_nt: TGTGCCAGCAGTGGGGGGACAGGGGGCGTATCAGGGAATTCACCCCTCCACTTT

j_call: TRBJ2-3
d_call: -
v_call: TRBV23-1
clone_size: -
cdr3_aa: CASTHCKGAGDTQYF
cdr3_nt: TGCGCCAGCACCCACTGCAAAGGGGCAGGAGATACGCAGTATTTT

j_call: TRBJ2-7
d_call: TRBD1
v_call: TRBV6-7
clone_size: -
cdr3_aa: CASRHAGNRDRGFRQYF
cdr3_nt: TGTGCCAGCAGGCATGCGGGAAACCGGGACAGGGGTTTTCGGCAGTACTTC

j_call: TRBJ2-2
d_call: TRBD1
v_call: TRBV18
clone_size: -
cdr3_aa: CASSLGTGGGGELFF
cdr3_nt: TGTGCCAGCTCACTGGGGACAGGAGGAGGCGGGGAGCTGTTTTTT

j_call: TRBJ1-2
d_call: -
v_call: TRBV6-6
clone_size: -
cdr3_aa: CASSHRSTGPPGYGYTF
cdr3_nt: TGTGCCAGCAGTCATCGTTCTACAGGGCCCCCAGGCTATGGCTACACCTTC

j_call: TRBJ2-7
d_call: -
v_call: TRBV7-8
clone_size: -
cdr3_aa: CASSPHTYEQYF
cdr3_nt: TGTGCCAGCAGCCCCCACACCTACGAGCAGTACTTC

j_call: TRBJ2-7
d_call: -
v_call: TRBV12-5
clone_size: -
cdr3_aa: CASGLVLGRAAFPYEQYF
cdr3_nt: TGTGCTAGTGGTTTGGTACTGGGCAGGGCCGCTTTTCCCTACGAGCAGTACTTC

j_call: TRBJ1-3
d_call: -
v_call: TRBV14
clone_size: -
cdr3_aa: CASSQDHRSSGNTIYF
cdr3_nt: TGTGCCAGCAGCCAAGATCACAGATCCTCTGGAAACACCATATATTTT

j_call: TRBJ2-2
d_call: -
v_call: TRBV2
clone_size: -
cdr3_aa: CASSGGHNTGELFF
cdr3_nt: TGTGCCAGCAGTGGGGGACACAACACCGGGGAGCTGTTTTTT

j_call: TRBJ1-2
d_call: TRBD1
v_call: TRBV4-3
clone_size: -
cdr3_aa: CASSQRTGDGYTF
cdr3_nt: TGCGCCAGCAGCCAAAGGACAGGGGATGGCTACACCTTC

j_call: TRBJ1-2
d_call: -
v_call: TRBV6-1
clone_size: once
cdr3_aa: CASSEFSRVGDGYTF
cdr3_nt: TGTGCCAGCAGTGAATTCTCCAGGGTAGGCGACGGCTACACCTTC

j_call: TRBJ2-3
d_call: TRBD2
v_call: TRBV7-8
clone_size: -
cdr3_aa: CASSFGLAGTDTQYF
cdr3_nt: TGTGCCAGCAGCTTTGGACTAGCGGGTACAGATACGCAGTATTTT